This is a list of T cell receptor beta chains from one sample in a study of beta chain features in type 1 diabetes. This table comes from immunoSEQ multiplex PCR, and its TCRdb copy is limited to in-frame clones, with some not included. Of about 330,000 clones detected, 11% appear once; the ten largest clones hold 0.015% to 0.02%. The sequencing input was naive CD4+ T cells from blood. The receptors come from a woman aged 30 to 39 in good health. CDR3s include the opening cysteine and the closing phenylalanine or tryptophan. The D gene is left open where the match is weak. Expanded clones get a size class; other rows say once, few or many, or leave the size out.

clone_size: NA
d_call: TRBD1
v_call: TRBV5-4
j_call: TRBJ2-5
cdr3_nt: TGTGCCAGCAGCAGTCCGGGACAGGGAGAAGAGACCCAGTACTTC
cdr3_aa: CASSSPGQGEETQYF

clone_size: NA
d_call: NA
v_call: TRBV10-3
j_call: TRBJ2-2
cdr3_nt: TGTGCCATCCGACAGATATGGGACACCGGGGAGCTGTTTTTT
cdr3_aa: CAIRQIWDTGELFF

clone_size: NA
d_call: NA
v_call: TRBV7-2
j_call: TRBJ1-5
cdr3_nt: TGTGCCAGCAGCCGGGACACAAGCCACAATCAGCCCCAGCATTTT
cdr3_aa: CASSRDTSHNQPQHF

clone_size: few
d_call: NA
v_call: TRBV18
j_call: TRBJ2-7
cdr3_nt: TGTGCCAGCTCACCAGTCCAGGACTACGAGCAGTACTTC
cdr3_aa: CASSPVQDYEQYF

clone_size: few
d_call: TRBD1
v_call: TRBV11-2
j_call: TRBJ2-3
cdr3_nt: TGTGCCAGCAGCAACTACAGAGGGGGCCTGCGGACAGATACGCAGTATTTT
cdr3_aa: CASSNYRGGLRTDTQYF

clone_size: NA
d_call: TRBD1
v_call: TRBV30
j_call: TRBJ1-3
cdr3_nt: TGTGCCTGGAGTGTACTCGACAGGGGGCCTGGAAACACCATATATTTT
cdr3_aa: CAWSVLDRGPGNTIYF

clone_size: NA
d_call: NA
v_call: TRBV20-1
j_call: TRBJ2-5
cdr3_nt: TGCAGCTGGACTGTCCAAGAGACCCAGTACTTC
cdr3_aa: CSWTVQETQYF

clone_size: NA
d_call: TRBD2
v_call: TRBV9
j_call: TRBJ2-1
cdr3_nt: TGTGCCAGCAGCGCCGGGACTAGCGGTTACAATGAGCAGTTCTTC
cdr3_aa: CASSAGTSGYNEQFF

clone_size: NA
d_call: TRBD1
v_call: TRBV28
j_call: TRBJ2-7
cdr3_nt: TGTGCCAGCAGTCAGACAGGGGGACAGAGCTCCTACGAGCAGTACTTC
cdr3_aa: CASSQTGGQSSYEQYF

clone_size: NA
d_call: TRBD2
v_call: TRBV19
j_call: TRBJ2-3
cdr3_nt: TGTGTCACGGGAGGAATGAACACAGATACGCAGTATTTT
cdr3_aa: CVTGGMNTDTQYF

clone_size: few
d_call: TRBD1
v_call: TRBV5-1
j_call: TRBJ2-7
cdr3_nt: TGCGCCAGCAGCGCTGGGGACAGGGCCTACGAGCAGTACTTC
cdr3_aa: CASSAGDRAYEQYF

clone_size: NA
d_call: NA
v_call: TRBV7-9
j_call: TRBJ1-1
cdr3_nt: TGTGCCAGCAGCTTCCAACAGGGATCCACTGAAGCTTTCTTT
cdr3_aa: CASSFQQGSTEAFF

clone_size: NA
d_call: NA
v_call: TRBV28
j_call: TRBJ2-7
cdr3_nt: TGTGCCAGCAGCTCCGGTCAGACAGGCGAGCAGTACTTC
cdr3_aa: CASSSGQTGEQYF

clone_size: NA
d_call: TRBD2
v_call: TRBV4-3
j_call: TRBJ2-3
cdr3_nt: TGCGCCAGCAGCCGAGTAGCGGGAGGGGGCACAGATACGCAGTATTTT
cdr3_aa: CASSRVAGGGTDTQYF

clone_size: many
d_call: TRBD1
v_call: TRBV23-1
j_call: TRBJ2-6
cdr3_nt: TGCGCCAGCAGTCAACCCGGGACAGGAACCAGATCTGGGGCCAACGTCCTGACTTTC
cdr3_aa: CASSQPGTGTRSGANVLTF

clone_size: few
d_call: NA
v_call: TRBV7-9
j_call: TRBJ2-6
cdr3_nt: TGTGCCAGCAGCTTACCTGGGAGGTCTGGGGCCAACGTCCTGACTTTC
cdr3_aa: CASSLPGRSGANVLTF

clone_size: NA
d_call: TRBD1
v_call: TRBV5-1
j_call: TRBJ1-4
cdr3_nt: TGCGCCAGCAGCTTGGTCCAGGGGGATGAAAAACTGTTTTTT
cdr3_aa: CASSLVQGDEKLFF

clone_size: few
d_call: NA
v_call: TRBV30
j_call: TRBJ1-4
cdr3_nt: TGTGCCTGGAGTACGCAGGAAAAACTGTTTTTT
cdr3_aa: CAWSTQEKLFF

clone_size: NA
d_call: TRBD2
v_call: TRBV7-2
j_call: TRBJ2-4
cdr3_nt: TGTGCCAGCAGCTTAGCAGGGACTAGCGGGACGGCTCAGTACTTC
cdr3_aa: CASSLAGTSGTAQYF

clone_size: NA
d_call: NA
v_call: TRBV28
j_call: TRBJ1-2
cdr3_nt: TGTGCCAGCAGCAAAACAGGGTTCTATGGCTACACCTTC
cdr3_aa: CASSKTGFYGYTF

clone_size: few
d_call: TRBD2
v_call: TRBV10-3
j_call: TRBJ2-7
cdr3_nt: TGTGCCATCAGCGATAGCGGGAGAGGATACGAGCAGTACTTC
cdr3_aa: CAISDSGRGYEQYF

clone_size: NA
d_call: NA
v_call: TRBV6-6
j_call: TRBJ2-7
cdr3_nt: TGTGCCAGCCAACCGCAGGCAACGGTCTACGAGCAGTACTTC
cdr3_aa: CASQPQATVYEQYF

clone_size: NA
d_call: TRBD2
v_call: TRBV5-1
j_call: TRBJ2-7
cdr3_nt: TGCGCCAGCCGCGGCGGGCCGCGGGAGGTCGAGCAGTACTTC
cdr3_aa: CASRGGPREVEQYF

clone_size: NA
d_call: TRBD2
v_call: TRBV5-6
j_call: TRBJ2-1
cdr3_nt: TGTGCCAGCAGCTTGTTCGAGGGAGGGCCTGGTGAGCAGTTCTTC
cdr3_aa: CASSLFEGGPGEQFF

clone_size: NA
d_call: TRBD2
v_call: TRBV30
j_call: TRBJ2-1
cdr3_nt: TGTGCCTGGAGTGCCGGGACTAGCGATTTTGTTAAGTTCTTC
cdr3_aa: CAWSAGTSDFVKFF

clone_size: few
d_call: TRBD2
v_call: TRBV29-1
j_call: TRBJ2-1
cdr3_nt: TGCAGCGTCGCTGGACTAGCGGAGAAGAATGAGCAGTTCTTC
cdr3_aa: CSVAGLAEKNEQFF

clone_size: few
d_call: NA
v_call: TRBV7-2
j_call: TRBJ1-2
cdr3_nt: TGTGCCAGCAGCTTAGAGGGGATCTATGGCTACACCTTC
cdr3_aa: CASSLEGIYGYTF

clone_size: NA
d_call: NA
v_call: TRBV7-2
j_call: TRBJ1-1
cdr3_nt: TGTGCCAGCAGCTTCCCCGCGGGGGGTTTACTAGAGACTGAAGCTTTCTTT
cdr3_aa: CASSFPAGGLLETEAFF

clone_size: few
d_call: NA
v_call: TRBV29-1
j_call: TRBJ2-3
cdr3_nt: TGCAGCGTTGGGGTTAGACTGGGCACAGATACGCAGTATTTT
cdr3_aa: CSVGVRLGTDTQYF

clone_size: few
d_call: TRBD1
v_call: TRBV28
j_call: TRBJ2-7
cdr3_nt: TGTGCCAGCAGTCTGCCCCATTCCGGGACAGGGAAGAACGAGCAGTACTTC
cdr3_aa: CASSLPHSGTGKNEQYF

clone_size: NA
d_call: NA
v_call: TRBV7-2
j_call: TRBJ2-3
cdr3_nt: TGTGCCAGCAGCCTGACTATAGATACGCAGTATTTT
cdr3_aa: CASSLTIDTQYF

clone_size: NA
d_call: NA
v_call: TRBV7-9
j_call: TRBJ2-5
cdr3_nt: TGTGCCAGCAGCTTAGGGGGAGGCCAAGAGACCCAGTACTTC
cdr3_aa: CASSLGGGQETQYF

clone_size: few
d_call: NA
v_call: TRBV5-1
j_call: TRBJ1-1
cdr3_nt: TGCGCCAGCAGCTATGACGGGGTCCTCATGAACACTGAAGCTTTCTTT
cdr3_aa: CASSYDGVLMNTEAFF

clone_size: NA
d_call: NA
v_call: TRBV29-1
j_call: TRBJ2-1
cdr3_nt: TGCAGCGTTGAAATGTGGGAGGACGGTGAGCAGTTCTTC
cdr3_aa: CSVEMWEDGEQFF

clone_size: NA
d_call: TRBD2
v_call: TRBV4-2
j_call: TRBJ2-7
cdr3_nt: TGTGCCAGCAGCCAAGGGAGGACTAGCGGGAGTCTCGAGCAGTACTTC
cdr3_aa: CASSQGRTSGSLEQYF

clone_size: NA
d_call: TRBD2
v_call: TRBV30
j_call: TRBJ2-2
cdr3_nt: TGTGCCTGGAGTTTCGGGGGAGGGACCGGGGAGCTGTTTTTT
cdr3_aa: CAWSFGGGTGELFF

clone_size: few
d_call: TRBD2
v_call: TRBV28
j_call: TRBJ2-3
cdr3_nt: TGTGCCAGCAGTTTGTTCAGTTCCGGACTAGCGGGATCCACAGATACGCAGTATTTT
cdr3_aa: CASSLFSSGLAGSTDTQYF

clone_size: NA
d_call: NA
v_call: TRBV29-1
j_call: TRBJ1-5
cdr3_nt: TGCAGCGCCGGGGAAAGTACCCAGCCCCAGCATTTT
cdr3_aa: CSAGESTQPQHF

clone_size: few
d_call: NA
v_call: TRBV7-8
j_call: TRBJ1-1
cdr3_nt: TGTGCCAGCAGCAGACAAATGAACACTGAAGCTTTCTTT
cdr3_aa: CASSRQMNTEAFF

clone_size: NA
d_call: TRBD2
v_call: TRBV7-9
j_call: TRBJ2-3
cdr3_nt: TGTGCCAGCAGAGTGGGTCTAGCGGGGAGAGATACGCAGTATTTT
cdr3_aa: CASRVGLAGRDTQYF

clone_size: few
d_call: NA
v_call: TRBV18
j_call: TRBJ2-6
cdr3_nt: TGTGCCAGCTCACCACCCCAGGGAATTCCTGGGGCCAACGTCCTGACTTTC
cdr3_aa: CASSPPQGIPGANVLTF

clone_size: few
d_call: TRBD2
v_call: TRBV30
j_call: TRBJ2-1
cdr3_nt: TGTGCCTCCACCCCCGGACTAGCGGGGTCGTTCTACAATGAGCAGTTCTTC
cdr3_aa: CASTPGLAGSFYNEQFF

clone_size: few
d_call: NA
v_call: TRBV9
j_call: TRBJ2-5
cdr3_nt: TGTGCCAGCAGCAATACAGGGTATTCCGGTGTGGAGACCCAGTACTTC
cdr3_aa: CASSNTGYSGVETQYF

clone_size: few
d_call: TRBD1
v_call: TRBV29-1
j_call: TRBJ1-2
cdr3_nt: TGCAGCGCCCTCCCCAACTCCGGGACAGGGGCCTATGGCTACACCTTC
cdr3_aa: CSALPNSGTGAYGYTF

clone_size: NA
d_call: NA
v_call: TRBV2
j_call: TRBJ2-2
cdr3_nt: TGTGCCAGCACCCCTGCGGGGACCGGCACCGGGGAGCTGTTTTTT
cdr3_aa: CASTPAGTGTGELFF

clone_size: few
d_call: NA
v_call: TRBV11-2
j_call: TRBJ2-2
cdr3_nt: TGTGCCAGCAGCTTTAGCAAAGGGGGATTAGCGCTGAACACCGGGGAGCTGTTTTTT
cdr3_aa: CASSFSKGGLALNTGELFF

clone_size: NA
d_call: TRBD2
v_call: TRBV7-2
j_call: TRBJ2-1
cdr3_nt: TGTGCCAGCAGCGTCCTAGCGGGAGGCGACAATGAGCAGTTCTTC
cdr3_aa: CASSVLAGGDNEQFF

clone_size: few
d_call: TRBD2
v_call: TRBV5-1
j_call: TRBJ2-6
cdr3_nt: TGCGCCAGCAAGACTAGCGGGGGGAACGTCCTGACTTTC
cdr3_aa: CASKTSGGNVLTF

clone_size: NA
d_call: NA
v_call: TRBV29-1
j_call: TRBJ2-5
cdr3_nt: TGCAGCGCTTCCGGGAGTACCGGAGAGACCCAGTACTTC
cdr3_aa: CSASGSTGETQYF

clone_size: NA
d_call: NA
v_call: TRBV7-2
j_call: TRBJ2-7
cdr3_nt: TGTGCCAGCAGCCTTCGGACATACGAGCAGTACTTC
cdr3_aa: CASSLRTYEQYF

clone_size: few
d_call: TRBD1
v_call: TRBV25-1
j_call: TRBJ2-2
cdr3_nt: TGTGCCAGCAGTGAATCCCCCCGGACAGGGGGAACCGGGGAGCTGTTTTTT
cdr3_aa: CASSESPRTGGTGELFF

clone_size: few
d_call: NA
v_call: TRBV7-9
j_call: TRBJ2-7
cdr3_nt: TGTGCCAGCAGCCGCGGTTTCCCCTACGAGCAGTACTTC
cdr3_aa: CASSRGFPYEQYF

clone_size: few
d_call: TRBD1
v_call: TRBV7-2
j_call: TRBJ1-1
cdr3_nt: TGTGCCAGCAGCTTATGGGACAGGGGTGCTGAAGCTTTCTTT
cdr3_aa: CASSLWDRGAEAFF

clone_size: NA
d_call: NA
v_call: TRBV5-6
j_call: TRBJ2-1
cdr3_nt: TGTGCCAGCAGCTCGCGGACTGCCCCGTTCGTGCAGTTCTTC
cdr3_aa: CASSSRTAPFVQFF

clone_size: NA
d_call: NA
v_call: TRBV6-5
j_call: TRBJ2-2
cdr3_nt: TGTGCCAGCAGTGAAAGGACTACCGAGCTGTTTTTT
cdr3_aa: CASSERTTELFF

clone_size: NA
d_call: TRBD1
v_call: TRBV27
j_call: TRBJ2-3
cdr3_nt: TGTGCCAGCAGTTCTGGACAGGCCGGCGAAGATACGCAGTATTTT
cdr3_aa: CASSSGQAGEDTQYF

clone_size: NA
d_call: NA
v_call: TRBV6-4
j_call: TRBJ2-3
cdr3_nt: TGTGCCAGCAGTGACGCGGCAGGGGCAGATACGCAGTATTTT
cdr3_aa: CASSDAAGADTQYF

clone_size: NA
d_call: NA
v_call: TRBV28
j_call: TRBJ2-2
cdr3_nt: TGTGCCAGCAGAGGAGGGGCGGAGAACACCGGGGAGCTGTTTTTT
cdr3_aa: CASRGGAENTGELFF

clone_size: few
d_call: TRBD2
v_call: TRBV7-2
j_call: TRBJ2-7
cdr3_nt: TGTGCCAGCAGCCCCCGGACTAGCGGGAAAGGCGAGCAGTACTTC
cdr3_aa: CASSPRTSGKGEQYF